The entry that follows covers one T cell receptor (beta chain) sequence. Only a few counts were recorded for this clone. Its antigen is unknown. It has no much larger one-base neighbor in the sample; base qualities were not kept. Other DNA sequences in the same sample also yield this CDR3. The sample originates from a study of preoperative IRX-2 immunotherapy in early breast cancer (dated by TCRdb to between 2018 and 2020). Via the germline V gene, CDR1 is MDHEN and CDR2 SYDVKM. The CDR3 spans 13 residues, from the cysteine through the phenylalanine. Only the CDR3 DNA is retained, 39 bases long and in frame from the first base. A distance of 6 bases separates the germline ends of V and J, which lose 2 bases and 2 bases respectively. The treatment or condition label for this specimen denotes: preoperative locoregional IRX-2 cytokine immunotherapy. The samples were obtained from a phase Ib study in which preoperative, locoregional IRX-2 cytokine immunotherapy intended to prime immune responses was tested. The donors were early-stage breast cancer patients who were given IRX-2 prior to surgery.

The library was generated by the immunoSEQ multiplex PCR assay. The table was pulled from immuneACCESS by TCRdb, which kept in-frame rearrangements only. Such tables lose some clones; where checked, under half of the loss comes from unresolved V genes, and the rest has no known cause. The sample table holds 90,000 to 100,000 clones, of which around 86% were seen once. The ten largest make up approximately 2% of the sample. The chain uses TRBV28 and TRBJ1-2, and possibly TRBD1, on 6 matching bases. The specimen was tumor tissue, collected after IRX-2 immunotherapy. This clonotype originated in a human donor with breast cancer. The CDR3 reads as follows: CASSLTGNYGYTF. The DNA reads as follows: TGTGCCAGCAGTTTAACAGGGAACTATGGCTACACCTTC.